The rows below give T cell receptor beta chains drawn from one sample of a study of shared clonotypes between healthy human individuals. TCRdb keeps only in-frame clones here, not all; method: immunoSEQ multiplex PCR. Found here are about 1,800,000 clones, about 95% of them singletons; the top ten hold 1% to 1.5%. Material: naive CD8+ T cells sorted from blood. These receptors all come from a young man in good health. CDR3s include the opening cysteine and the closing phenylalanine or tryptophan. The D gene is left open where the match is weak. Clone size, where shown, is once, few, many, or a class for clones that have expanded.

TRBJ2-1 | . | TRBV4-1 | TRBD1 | CASSKGQGPPGNEQFF | TGCGCCAGCAGCAAAGGACAGGGTCCTCCCGGCAATGAGCAGTTCTTC
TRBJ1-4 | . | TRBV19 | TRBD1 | CASSIGTGGNEKLFF | TGTGCCAGTAGTATTGGGACAGGTGGAAATGAAAAACTGTTTTTT
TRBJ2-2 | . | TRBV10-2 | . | CASSEDTGELFF | TGCGCCAGCAGTGAAGACACCGGGGAGCTGTTTTTT
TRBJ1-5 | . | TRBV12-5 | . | CANYGFLFQPQHF | TGTGCTAACTACGGGTTTCTCTTTCAGCCCCAGCATTTT
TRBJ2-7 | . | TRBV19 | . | CASSSSRDVAYEQYF | TGTGCCAGTAGTTCCTCCCGGGACGTAGCCTACGAGCAGTACTTC
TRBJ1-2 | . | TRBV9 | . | CASSVGPVGYTF | TGTGCCAGCAGCGTAGGACCGGTGGGCTACACCTTC
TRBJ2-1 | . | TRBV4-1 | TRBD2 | CASSRGRGAINEQFF | TGCGCCAGCAGCCGGGGGCGGGGGGCCATCAATGAGCAGTTCTTC
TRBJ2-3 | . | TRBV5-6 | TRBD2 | CASSFLAGEGDTQYF | TGTGCCAGCAGCTTCCTAGCGGGGGAAGGAGATACGCAGTATTTT
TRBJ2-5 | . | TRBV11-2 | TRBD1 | CASRQTGGRETQYF | TGTGCCAGCAGGCAGACAGGGGGAAGAGAGACCCAGTACTTC
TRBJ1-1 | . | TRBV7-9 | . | CASSPRSGTEAFF | TGTGCCAGCAGCCCACGTAGTGGGACTGAAGCTTTCTTT
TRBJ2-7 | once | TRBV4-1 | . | CASSPTPGRSSYEQYF | TGCGCCAGCAGCCCGACGCCGGGACGGAGCTCCTACGAGCAGTACTTC
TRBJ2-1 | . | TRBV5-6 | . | CASSLGPFPLNEQFF | TGTGCCAGCAGCTTGGGTCCCTTCCCCCTCAATGAGCAGTTCTTC
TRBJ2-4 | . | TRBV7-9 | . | CASSLATGFQYF | TGTGCCAGCAGCTTAGCGACAGGCTTTCAGTACTTC
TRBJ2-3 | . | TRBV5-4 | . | CASRRGTTDTQYF | TGTGCCAGCAGGAGGGGGACCACAGATACGCAGTATTTT
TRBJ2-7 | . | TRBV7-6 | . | CASSLNPLQGWIPYEQYF | TGTGCCAGCAGCTTAAACCCACTCCAGGGTTGGATCCCCTACGAGCAGTACTTC
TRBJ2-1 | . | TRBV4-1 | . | CASSRTGGYNEQFF | TGCGCCAGCAGCCGAACTGGGGGCTACAATGAGCAGTTCTTC
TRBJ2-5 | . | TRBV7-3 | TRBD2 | CASSEGTSGGWETQYF | TGTGCCAGCAGCGAAGGGACTAGCGGGGGATGGGAGACCCAGTACTTC
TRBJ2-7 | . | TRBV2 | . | CASSEERGSYEQYF | TGTGCCAGCAGTGAAGAGAGGGGCTCCTACGAGCAGTACTTC
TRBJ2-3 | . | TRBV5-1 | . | CASSLEGGTDTQYF | TGCGCCAGCAGCTTGGAAGGGGGTACAGATACGCAGTATTTT
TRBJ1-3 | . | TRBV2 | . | CASSAQSGNTIYF | TGTGCCAGCAGTGCACAGTCCGGAAACACCATATATTTT
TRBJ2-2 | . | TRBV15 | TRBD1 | CATSKGTGAATGELFF | TGTGCCACCAGCAAGGGGACAGGGGCGGCCACCGGGGAGCTGTTTTTT
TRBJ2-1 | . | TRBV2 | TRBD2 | CASSLSGLAESGSYNEQFF | TGTGCCAGCAGTCTTTCGGGACTAGCGGAATCCGGCTCCTACAATGAGCAGTTCTTC
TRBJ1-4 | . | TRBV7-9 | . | CASSRDGEKLFF | TGTGCCAGCAGCAGGGACGGTGAAAAACTGTTTTTT
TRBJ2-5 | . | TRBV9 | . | CASSVTPSETQYF | TGTGCCAGCAGCGTAACCCCGTCGGAGACCCAGTACTTC
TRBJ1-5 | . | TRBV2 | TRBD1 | CASSGEGAGDQPQHF | TGTGCCAGCAGTGGAGAGGGGGCGGGCGATCAGCCCCAGCATTTT
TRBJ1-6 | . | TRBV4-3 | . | CASSQGLPGTYNSPLHF | TGCGCCAGCAGCCAAGGTCTACCGGGAACCTATAATTCACCCCTCCACTTT
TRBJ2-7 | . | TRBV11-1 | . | CASSTKQGLVRYEQYF | TGTGCCAGCAGCACCAAACAGGGTCTCGTACGGTACGAGCAGTACTTC
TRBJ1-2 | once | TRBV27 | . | CASSLNQGYGYTF | TGTGCCAGCAGTTTAAACCAGGGTTATGGCTACACCTTC
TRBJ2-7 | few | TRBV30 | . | CAWSVGYEQYF | TGTGCCTGGAGTGTAGGGTACGAGCAGTACTTC
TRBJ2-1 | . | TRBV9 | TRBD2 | CASSVDLSGRAINEQFF | TGTGCCAGCAGCGTAGATCTTAGCGGGAGGGCCATCAATGAGCAGTTCTTC
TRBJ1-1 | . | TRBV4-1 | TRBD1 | CASSPRQGDTEAFF | TGCGCCAGCAGCCCGCGACAGGGGGACACTGAAGCTTTCTTT
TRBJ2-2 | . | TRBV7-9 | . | CASSFDSPNTGELFF | TGTGCCAGCAGCTTTGACAGCCCGAACACCGGGGAGCTGTTTTTT
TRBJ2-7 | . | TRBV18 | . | CASSPDSYEQYF | TGTGCCAGCTCACCGGACAGCTACGAGCAGTACTTC
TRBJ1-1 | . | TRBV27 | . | CASSLFAGMNTEAFF | TGTGCCAGCAGTTTATTTGCAGGGATGAACACTGAAGCTTTCTTT
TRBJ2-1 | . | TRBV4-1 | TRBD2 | CASSQVGGRAVYNEQFF | TGCGCCAGCAGCCAAGTCGGCGGGAGGGCCGTCTACAATGAGCAGTTCTTC
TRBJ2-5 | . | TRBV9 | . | CASSVGVTGTQYF | TGTGCCAGCAGCGTTGGGGTTACCGGGACCCAGTACTTC
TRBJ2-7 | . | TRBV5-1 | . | CASSLEADIYEQYF | TGCGCCAGCAGCTTGGAAGCAGACATCTACGAGCAGTACTTC
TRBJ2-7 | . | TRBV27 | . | CASSFPGGREQYF | TGTGCCAGCAGTTTTCCTGGGGGGCGCGAGCAGTACTTC
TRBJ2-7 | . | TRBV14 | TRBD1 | CASSRWTGGSYEQYF | TGTGCCAGCAGTAGGTGGACAGGGGGCTCCTACGAGCAGTACTTC
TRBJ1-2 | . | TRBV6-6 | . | CASSYSGGGFTYGYTF | TGTGCCAGCAGTTACTCAGGAGGAGGGTTTACCTATGGCTACACCTTC
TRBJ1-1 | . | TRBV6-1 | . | CASSDPGFTEAFF | TGTGCCAGCAGTGACCCAGGGTTTACTGAAGCTTTCTTT
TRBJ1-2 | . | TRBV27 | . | CASSLNQRAGLDYGYTF | TGTGCCAGCAGTTTAAATCAGAGGGCAGGTCTGGACTATGGCTACACCTTC